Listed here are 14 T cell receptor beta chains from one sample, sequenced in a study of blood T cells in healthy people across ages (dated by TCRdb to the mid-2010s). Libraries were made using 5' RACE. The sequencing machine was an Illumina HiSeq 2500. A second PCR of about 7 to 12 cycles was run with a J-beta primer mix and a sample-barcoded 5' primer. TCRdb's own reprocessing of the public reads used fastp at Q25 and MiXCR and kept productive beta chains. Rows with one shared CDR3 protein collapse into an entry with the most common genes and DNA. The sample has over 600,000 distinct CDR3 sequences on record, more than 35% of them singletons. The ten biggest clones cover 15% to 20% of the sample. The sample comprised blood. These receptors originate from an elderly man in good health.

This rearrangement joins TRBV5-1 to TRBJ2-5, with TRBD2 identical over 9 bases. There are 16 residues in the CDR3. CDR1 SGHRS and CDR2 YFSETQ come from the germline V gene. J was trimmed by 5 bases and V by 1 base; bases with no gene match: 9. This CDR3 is CASSLSSGLASETQYF. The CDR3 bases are TGCGCCAGCAGCTTGAGTTCGGGACTAGCATCGGAGACCCAGTACTTC.

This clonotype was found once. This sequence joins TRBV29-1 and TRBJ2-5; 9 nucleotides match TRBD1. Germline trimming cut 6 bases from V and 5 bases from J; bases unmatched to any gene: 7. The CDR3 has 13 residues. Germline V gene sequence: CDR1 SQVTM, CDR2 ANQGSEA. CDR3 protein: CSVPTGGGETQYF. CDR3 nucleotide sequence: TGCAGCGTGCCGACAGGGGGAGGGGAGACCCAGTACTTC.

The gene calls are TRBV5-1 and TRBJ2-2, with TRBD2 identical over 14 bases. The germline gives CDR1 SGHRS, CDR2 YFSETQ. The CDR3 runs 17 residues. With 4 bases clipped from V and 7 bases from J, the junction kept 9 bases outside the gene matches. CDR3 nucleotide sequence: TGCGCCAGCAGCCCTGGGACTAGCGGGAGTGATATCGGGGAGCTGTTTTTT. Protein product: CASSPGTSGSDIGELFF.

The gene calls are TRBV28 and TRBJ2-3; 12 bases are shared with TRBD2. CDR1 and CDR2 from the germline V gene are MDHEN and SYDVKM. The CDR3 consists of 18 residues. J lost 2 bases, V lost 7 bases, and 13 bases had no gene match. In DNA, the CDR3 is TGTGCCAGCATTCCGTCCGGACTAGCGGGGCGTCCCACAGATACGCAGTATTTT. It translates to CASIPSGLAGRPTDTQYF.

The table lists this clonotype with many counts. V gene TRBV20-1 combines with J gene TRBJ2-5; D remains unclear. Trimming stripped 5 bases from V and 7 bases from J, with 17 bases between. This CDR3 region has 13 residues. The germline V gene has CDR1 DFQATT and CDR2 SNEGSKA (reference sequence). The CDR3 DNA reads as TGCAGTGCTCCGACCGGACCGAGCCGGACCCAGTACTTC. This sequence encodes CSAPTGPSRTQYF.

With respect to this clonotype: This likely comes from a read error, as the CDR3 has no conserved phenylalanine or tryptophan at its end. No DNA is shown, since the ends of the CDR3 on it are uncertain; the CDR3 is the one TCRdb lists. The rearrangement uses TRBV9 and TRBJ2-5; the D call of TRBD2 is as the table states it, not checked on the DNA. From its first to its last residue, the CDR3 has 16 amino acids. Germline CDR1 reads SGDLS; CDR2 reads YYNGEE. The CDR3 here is CASTKAGGGNGYTFGS.

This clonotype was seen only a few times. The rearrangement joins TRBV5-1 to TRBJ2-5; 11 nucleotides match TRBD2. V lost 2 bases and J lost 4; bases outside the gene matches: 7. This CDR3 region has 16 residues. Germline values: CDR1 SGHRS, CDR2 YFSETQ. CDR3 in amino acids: CASSLAIAGGLETQYF. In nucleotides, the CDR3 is TGCGCCAGCAGCTTAGCAATAGCGGGAGGGCTAGAGACCCAGTACTTC.

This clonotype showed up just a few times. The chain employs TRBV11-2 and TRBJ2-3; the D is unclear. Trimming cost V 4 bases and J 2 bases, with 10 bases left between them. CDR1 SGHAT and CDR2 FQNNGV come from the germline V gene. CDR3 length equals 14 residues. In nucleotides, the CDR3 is TGTGCCAGCAGCTCCCGGGCCTTCACAGATACGCAGTATTTT. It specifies CASSSRAFTDTQYF.

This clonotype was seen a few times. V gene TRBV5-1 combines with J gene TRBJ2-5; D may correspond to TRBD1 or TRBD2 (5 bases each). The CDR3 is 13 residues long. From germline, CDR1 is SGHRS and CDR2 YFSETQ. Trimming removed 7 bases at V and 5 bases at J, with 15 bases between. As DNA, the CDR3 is TGCGCCAGCGCCACCGGGGCGCCGGAGACCCAGTACTTC. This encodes CASATGAPETQYF.

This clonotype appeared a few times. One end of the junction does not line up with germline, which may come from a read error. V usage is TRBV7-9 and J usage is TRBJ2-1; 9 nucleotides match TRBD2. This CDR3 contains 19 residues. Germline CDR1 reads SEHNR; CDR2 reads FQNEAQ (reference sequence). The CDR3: CASKEVLAGRRGSYNERFF. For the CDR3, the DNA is TGTGCCAGCAAGGAAGTGCTAGCGGGGAGAAGAGGGTCCTACAATGAGCGGTTCTTC.

CDR3 residues: CASSQPRDRGYYNSPLHF. The CDR3 region has the DNA TGTGCCAGCAGTCAACCCCGGGACAGGGGGTATTATAATTCACCCCTCCACTTT. V and J are TRBV6-1 and TRBJ1-6, with 11 bases identical to TRBD1. Germline V gene lookup returns CDR1 MNHNS and CDR2 SASEGT. There are 18 residues in the CDR3. J gave up 4 bases and V 5 bases, and 10 bases lay outside the gene matches.

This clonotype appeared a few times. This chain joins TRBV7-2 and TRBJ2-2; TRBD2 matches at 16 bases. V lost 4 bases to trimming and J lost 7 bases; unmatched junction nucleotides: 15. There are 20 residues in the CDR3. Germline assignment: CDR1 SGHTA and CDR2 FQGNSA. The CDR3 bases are TGTGCCAGCAGCTCTCCGGGACTAGCGGGAGGGCTTGCCGCTGGCGGGGAGCTGTTTTTT. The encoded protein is CASSSPGLAGGLAAGGELFF.

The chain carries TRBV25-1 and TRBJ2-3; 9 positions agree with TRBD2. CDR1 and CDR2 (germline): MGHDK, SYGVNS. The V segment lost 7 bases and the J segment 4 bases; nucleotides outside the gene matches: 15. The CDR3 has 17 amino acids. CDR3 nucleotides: TGTGCCAGCATCCCCTGGGGGCTAGCGGGACAGTCAGATACGCAGTATTTT. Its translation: CASIPWGLAGQSDTQYF.

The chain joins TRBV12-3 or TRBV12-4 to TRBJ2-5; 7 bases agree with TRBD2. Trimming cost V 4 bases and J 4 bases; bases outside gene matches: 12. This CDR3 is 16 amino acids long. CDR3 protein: CASSWLSREYAETQYF. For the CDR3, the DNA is TGTGCCAGCAGTTGGCTATCGCGGGAGTACGCAGAGACCCAGTACTTC.